What follows are 31 T cell receptor beta chains derived from one specimen sequenced in a study of CD8 T cells in ankylosing spondylitis. General study findings and limits: Typical of ankylosing spondylitis blood, it appeared, was a TCR beta motif of under 10 highly homologous variants.

TCRdb re-called the 5' RACE reads through MiXCR, storing one row per CDR3 protein. Of 700,000 or so distinct CDR3 sequences in the sample, around 20% were seen once. The antigens these receptors bind are not known. The sequenced sample consisted of blood, either unsorted or a sorted T cell fraction (not recorded which). The source is a male donor with ankylosing spondylitis.

This clonotype came up a few times. The chain is built from TRBV12-3 or TRBV12-4 and TRBJ1-6, with D perhaps matching TRBD1 (5 bases). CDR3 size: 16 residues. The V end was cut by 2 bases, the J end by 10 bases, with 18 bases between. CDR3 region: CASSLNSGGGGSPLHF. CDR3 bases: TGTGCCAGCAGTTTAAATAGTGGGGGGGGTGGGTCACCCCTCCACTTT.

The chain couples TRBV20-1 to TRBJ2-1, with a weak D call TRBD1 (6 bases). Germline CDR1 is DFQATT and CDR2 is SNEGSKA (reference sequence). The CDR3 is 12 residues long. The V and J ends lost 1 base and 12 bases respectively, with 13 bases between them. DNA for the CDR3: TGCAGTGCTAGAGTGGATTCCAGGGGGCAGTTCTTC. Translated: CSARVDSRGQFF.

This clonotype has more than one count but fewer than ten. The chain joins TRBV6-2 or TRBV6-3 to TRBJ2-7, with 7 positions matching TRBD1. The germline V gene has CDR1 MNHEY and CDR2 SVGEGT. The CDR3 covers 11 residues. V gave up 5 bases and J gave up 6 bases; unmatched junction bases: 1. The CDR3: CASSDRVEQYF. Here the CDR3 DNA reads TGTGCCAGCAGTGACAGGGTCGAGCAGTACTTC.

The rearrangement joins TRBV10-2 to TRBJ1-1; D uncertain. V shed 11 bases and J shed 1 base, with 20 bases lying between them. In germline, CDR1 is WSHSY, CDR2 SAAADI. The CDR3 is 15 residues long. CDR3 protein: CAERVIGSSNTEAFF. In nucleotides, the CDR3 is TGCGCCGAGAGGGTTATCGGCAGTTCGAACACTGAAGCTTTCTTT.

Notes on this clonotype: One junction end disagrees with the germline gene, perhaps due to a read error. The chain has TRBV12-3 or TRBV12-4 and TRBJ1-1; 7 positions agree with TRBD1. The CDR3 is made up of 13 amino acids. CDR3 sequence: CASSFRQGAEAIF. Here the CDR3 DNA reads TGTGCCAGCAGTTTTCGACAGGGCGCTGAAGCTATCTTT.

This clonotype was counted only a few times. The gene calls are TRBV6-1 and TRBJ2-1; 11 bases line up with TRBD2. The CDR3 contains 16 residues. CDR1 is MNHNS and CDR2 is SASEGT in the germline V gene. With 7 bases clipped from V and 5 bases from J, the junction kept 10 bases outside the gene matches. CDR3 residues: CASTDLAGGQHNEQFF. The CDR3 nucleotides read TGTGCCAGCACCGACCTAGCGGGAGGCCAACACAATGAGCAGTTCTTC.

The genes are TRBV12-5 and TRBJ2-3; D is perhaps TRBD2 (6 bases). V dropped 3 bases and J dropped 2 bases, with 9 bases sitting between them. Germline V CDR1 and CDR2: LGHNT, FRNRAP. CDR3 length equals 14 residues. DNA for the CDR3: TGTGCTAGTGGTTTCGGGGACTTCACAGATACGCAGTATTTT. Protein product: CASGFGDFTDTQYF. Complete variable domain (other parts from reference TRBV12-5 and TRBJ2-3): DARVTQTPRHKVTEMGQEVTMRCQPILGHNTVFWYRQTMMQGLELLAYFRNRAPLDDSGMPKDRFSAEMPDATLATLKIQPSEPRDSAVYFCASGFGDFTDTQYFGPGTRLTVL.

This clonotype turned up a few times. The chain joins TRBV7-9 to TRBJ1-6; the match to TRBD1 covers 7 bases. The CDR3 has 14 amino acids. CDR1 and CDR2 from the germline V gene are SEHNR and FQNEAQ (reference sequence). The V and J ends lost 7 bases and 9 bases, in that order; junction bases with no gene match: 9. The CDR3 DNA is TGTGCCAGCAACACAGGGGCCGGCGGTTCACCCCTCCACTTT. It is translated as CASNTGAGGSPLHF.

The genes are TRBV5-6 and TRBJ2-7; the D is unclear. The CDR3 consists of 11 residues. Trimming cost V 3 bases and J 6 bases, with 7 bases left between them. Germline lookup yields CDR1 SGHDT and CDR2 YYEEEE. CDR3 DNA sequence: TGTGCCAGCAGCTCCAGGATCGAGCAGTACTTC. It encodes CASSSRIEQYF.

The V gene is TRBV7-3, the J gene TRBJ2-1, with TRBD2 identical over 8 bases. CDR3 size: 14 residues. V lost 1 base, J lost 6 bases, and 2 bases stayed unmatched. Germline assignment: CDR1 SGHTA and CDR2 FQGTGA. In nucleotides, the CDR3 is TGTGCCAGCAGCTTAAGCGGGGGGCGCAATGAGCAGTTCTTC. Its protein product is CASSLSGGRNEQFF.

The chain links TRBV5-1 to TRBJ1-1; no reliable D call. This CDR3 comprises 15 residues. CDR1 is SGHRS, CDR2 YFSETQ, per germline. V was clipped by 2 bases and J by 0 bases, with 11 bases between them. The CDR3 nucleotides read TGCGCCAGCAGCTTCTCAGGCTCAATGAACACTGAAGCTTTCTTT. This sequence encodes CASSFSGSMNTEAFF.

This clonotype was observed many times. This chain joins TRBV5-6 and TRBJ1-1, with D perhaps matching TRBD1 (6 bases). Germline lookup yields CDR1 SGHDT and CDR2 YYEEEE. The length of the CDR3 is 15 residues. Trimming took 4 bases from V and 5 from J, leaving 18 bases between them. CDR3 DNA sequence: TGTGCCAGCAGCCCTTTCGGGGGGCGTGCGACTGAAGCTTTCTTT. Protein product: CASSPFGGRATEAFF.

J is TRBJ2-1 and V is TRBV27, with TRBD2 matching 11 bases. The CDR3 runs to 14 residues. V was pared by 6 bases and J by 4 bases, with 2 bases of the junction left unmatched. CDR1 and CDR2 (germline): MNHEY, SMNVEV (reference sequence). The CDR3: CASRVAGGYNEQFF. The CDR3 nucleotides read TGTGCCAGCAGAGTAGCGGGAGGGTACAATGAGCAGTTCTTC.

The chain uses TRBV29-1 and TRBJ2-5; tentatively, D is TRBD1 or TRBD2 (5 bases each). The V end lost 5 bases, the J end lost 1 base, and 20 bases lay between the germline ends. The CDR3 loop spans 16 amino acids. Per the germline V gene, CDR1 is SQVTM and CDR2 is ANQGSEA. The CDR3 loop is CSVSGGDSLLQETQYF. The CDR3 DNA reads as TGCAGCGTTAGTGGGGGAGACTCCCTTCTCCAAGAGACCCAGTACTTC.

This clonotype turned up a few times. At one end the junction does not follow the germline gene, possibly because of a read error. The chain couples TRBV5-1 to TRBJ2-5, with 7 bases matching TRBD2. This CDR3 has 15 residues. Germline values: CDR1 SGHRS, CDR2 YFSETQ. Here the CDR3 reads CASRLGSGDQETQYF. CDR3 nucleotide sequence: TGCGCCAGCAGATTGGGAAGCGGGGACCAAGAGACCCAGTACTTC.

The chain uses TRBV12-3 or TRBV12-4 and TRBJ2-1, with 10 bases fitting TRBD1. Losses at the gene ends were 8 bases for V and 0 bases for J; bases not matched to a gene: 16. This CDR3 region has 19 residues. This CDR3 is CASCASTGTGESSYNEQFF. The CDR3 nucleotides are TGTGCCAGCTGTGCATCCACCGGGACAGGGGAGAGCTCCTACAATGAGCAGTTCTTC.

The CDR3 region has the DNA TGTGCCAGCAGCACCAACAGGGGGCTCACTGAAGCTTTCTTT. This gives the protein CASSTNRGLTEAFF. The genes are TRBV7-9 and TRBJ1-1; 9 bases match TRBD1. Trimming removed 5 bases from V and 4 bases from J; junction bases left unmatched: 5. The CDR3 runs to 14 residues. Germline CDR1 SEHNR, CDR2 FQNEAQ (reference sequence).

In its sample, this clonotype was seen a few times. V and J are TRBV20-1 and TRBJ2-7; the D gene is possibly TRBD2 (5 bases). This CDR3 comprises 13 residues. The germline V gene has CDR1 DFQATT and CDR2 SNEGSKA (reference sequence). Between the trimmed V and J ends, which lost 4 bases and 4 bases, there was a span of 14 bases. The CDR3 DNA is TGCAGTGCTAACCAACCCGGACTGTACGAGCAGTACTTC. It encodes CSANQPGLYEQYF.

This clonotype occurred once. This chain connects TRBV14 to TRBJ2-7, with D unclear. CDR1 and CDR2 from the germline V gene are SGHDN and FVKESK. V shed 3 bases and J shed 5 bases, with 8 bases lying between them. The CDR3 runs 12 residues. CDR3 loop: CASSHIRNEQYF. The CDR3, as DNA: TGTGCCAGCAGCCACATAAGGAACGAGCAGTACTTC.

The V call is TRBV20-1, the J call TRBJ1-5; the match to TRBD1 covers 7 bases. V lost 1 base, J lost 6 bases, and 6 bases stayed unmatched. The V gene's germline CDR1 is DFQATT and CDR2 SNEGSKA (reference sequence). The CDR3 has 14 amino acids. The DNA of the CDR3 is TGCAGTGCTAGAGCGGACAGGAATCTTCAGCCCCAGCATTTT. It encodes CSARADRNLQPQHF.

A few counts support this clonotype. The J gene is TRBJ2-7, the V gene TRBV20-1; possible D gene TRBD2, 5 bases. Germline loops: CDR1 DFQATT, CDR2 SNEGSKA (reference sequence). Trimming removed 0 bases at V and 3 bases at J, with 12 bases between. The length of the CDR3 is 14 residues. The CDR3 DNA reads as TGCAGTGCTAGAGACATACTAGGATTCTACGAGCAGTACTTC. Protein: CSARDILGFYEQYF.

V usage is TRBV5-1 and J usage is TRBJ1-3; D ambiguous. Germline V gene sequence: CDR1 SGHRS, CDR2 YFSETQ. CDR3 size: 17 residues. The ends were cut back, 4 bases at V and 0 bases at J, with 17 bases in the middle. The CDR3 DNA sequence: TGCGCCAGCAGCCTGGAAAGCTTCCACAGCTCTGGAAACACCATATATTTT. Translated, it gives CASSLESFHSSGNTIYF.

This clonotype was counted a few times. The chain carries TRBV4-3 and TRBJ2-7; either TRBD1 or TRBD2 may supply D (5 bases each). V dropped 1 base and J dropped 3 bases, with 13 bases sitting between them. Germline CDR1 reads LGHNA; CDR2 reads YSLEER. This CDR3 is 15 amino acids long. The CDR3 DNA sequence: TGCGCCAGCAGCCAAGCTAAGGGACCGATCTACGAGCAGTACTTC. This sequence encodes CASSQAKGPIYEQYF.

The chain is built from TRBV7-2 and TRBJ2-7, with D tentatively TRBD1 (7 bases). The CDR3 is made up of 14 amino acids. The V end was cut by 5 bases, the J end by 3 bases, with 14 bases between. Germline CDR1 is SGHTA and CDR2 is FQGNSA. CDR3 residues: CASSPYQGGYEQYF. The CDR3 DNA reads TGTGCCAGCAGCCCATACCAGGGGGGCTACGAGCAGTACTTC.

The sample holds a few counts of this clonotype. The chain recombines TRBV6-1 with TRBJ2-7, with 11 bases aligning to TRBD1. The CDR3 runs 13 residues. The V segment lost 8 bases and the J segment 3 bases; nucleotides outside the gene matches: 3. Per germline, CDR1 MNHNS and CDR2 SASEGT. CDR3 DNA: TGTGCCAGCCAGGGACAGGGGGACTACGAGCAGTACTTC. Translated, it gives CASQGQGDYEQYF.

There are a few counts of this clonotype. DNA for the CDR3: TGTGCCAGCAGCTTGGGAGGGGTGAGGGACGAGCAGTACTTC. Protein: CASSLGGVRDEQYF. The J gene is TRBJ2-7, the V gene TRBV5-6, with D perhaps matching TRBD1 or TRBD2 (5 bases each). The CDR3 contains 14 residues. The germline CDR1 and CDR2 sequences are SGHDT and YYEEEE. The V and J ends lost 0 bases and 5 bases respectively, with 12 bases between them.

This clonotype was detected a few times. The rearrangement links TRBV29-1 to TRBJ2-3; D could derive from TRBD1 or TRBD2 (6 bases each). CDR1 and CDR2 from the germline V gene are SQVTM and ANQGSEA. CDR3 length: 17 residues. Trimming pared 0 bases from V and 2 bases from J, leaving 18 bases between. CDR3 in amino acids: CSVEDLGKGGLTDTQYF. CDR3 bases: TGCAGCGTTGAAGACCTGGGTAAAGGGGGGCTCACAGATACGCAGTATTTT.

Ten or more counts support this clonotype. The chain couples TRBV6-5 to TRBJ1-1; D unresolved. The length of the CDR3 is 12 residues. V was clipped by 5 bases and J by 2 bases, with 6 bases between them. Germline CDR1 reads MNHEY; CDR2 reads SVGAGI. In nucleotides, the CDR3 is TGTGCCAGCAGTAATATAAACACTGAAGCTTTCTTT. Translated, it gives CASSNINTEAFF.

This sequence joins TRBV5-6 and TRBJ2-7, with a weak D call TRBD1 (6 bases). Trimming stripped 0 bases from V and 5 bases from J, with 9 bases between. The CDR3 is made up of 13 amino acids. Germline values: CDR1 SGHDT, CDR2 YYEEEE. In DNA form, the CDR3 reads TGTGCCAGCAGCTTGGGGGGGCAGAACGAGCAGTACTTC. Translation gives CASSLGGQNEQYF. Variable domain in full (rest from reference TRBV5-6 and TRBJ2-7): DAGVTQSPTHLIKTRGQQVTLRCSPKSGHDTVSWYQQALGQGPQFIFQYYEEEERQRGNFPDRFSGHQFPNYSSELNVNALLLGDSALYLCASSLGGQNEQYFGPGTRLTVT.

This clonotype appeared a few times. The DNA of the CDR3 is TGCGCCAGCAGCTTGGATCCTAGCGGGAGGGGAGATACGCAGTATTTT. Protein sequence: CASSLDPSGRGDTQYF. The chain combines TRBV5-1 with TRBJ2-3; the match to TRBD2 covers 12 bases. Trimming at V came to 0 bases and at J to 5 bases, leaving 4 bases not matched to a gene. The CDR3 spans 16 residues. The germline gives CDR1 SGHRS, CDR2 YFSETQ.

The genes are TRBV29-1 and TRBJ2-7; D might be TRBD1 (6 bases). With 4 bases removed from V and 4 bases from J, the gap between germline ends came to 11 bases. Germline V gene sequence: CDR1 SQVTM, CDR2 ANQGSEA. The CDR3 extends over 12 amino acids. CDR3 DNA sequence: TGCAGCGTTGTAAATCAGGGGTACGAGCAGTACTTC. Translated: CSVVNQGYEQYF.